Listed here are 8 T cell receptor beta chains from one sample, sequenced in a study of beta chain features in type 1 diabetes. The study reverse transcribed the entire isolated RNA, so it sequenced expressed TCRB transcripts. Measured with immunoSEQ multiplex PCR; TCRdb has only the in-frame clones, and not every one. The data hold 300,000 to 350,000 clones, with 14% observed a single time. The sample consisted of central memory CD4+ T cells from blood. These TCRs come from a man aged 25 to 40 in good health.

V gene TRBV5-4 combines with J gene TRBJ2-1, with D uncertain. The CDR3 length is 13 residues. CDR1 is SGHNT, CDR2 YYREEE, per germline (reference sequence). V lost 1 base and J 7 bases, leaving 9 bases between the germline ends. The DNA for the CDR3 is TGTGCCAGCAGCTTGTACGGCCGAAATGAGCAGTTCTTC. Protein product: CASSLYGRNEQFF. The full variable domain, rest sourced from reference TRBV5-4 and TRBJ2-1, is ETGVTQSPTHLIKTRGQQVTLRCSSQSGHNTVSWYQQALGQGPQFIFQYYREEENGRGNFPPRFSGLQFPNYSSELNVNALELDDSALYLCASSLYGRNEQFFGPGTRLTVL.

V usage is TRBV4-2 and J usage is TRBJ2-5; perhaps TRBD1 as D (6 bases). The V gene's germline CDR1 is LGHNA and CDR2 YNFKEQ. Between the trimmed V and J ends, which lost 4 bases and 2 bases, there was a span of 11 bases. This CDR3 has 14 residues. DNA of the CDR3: TGTGCCAGCAGCCGCGTACAGGGACAAGAGACCCAGTACTTC. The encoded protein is CASSRVQGQETQYF.

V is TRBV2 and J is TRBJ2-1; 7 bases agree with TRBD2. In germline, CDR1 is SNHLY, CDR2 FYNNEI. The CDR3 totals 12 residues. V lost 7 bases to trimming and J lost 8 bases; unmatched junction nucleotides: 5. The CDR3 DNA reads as TGTGCCAGCACCCCGACTAGCTATGAGCAGTTCTTC. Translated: CASTPTSYEQFF.

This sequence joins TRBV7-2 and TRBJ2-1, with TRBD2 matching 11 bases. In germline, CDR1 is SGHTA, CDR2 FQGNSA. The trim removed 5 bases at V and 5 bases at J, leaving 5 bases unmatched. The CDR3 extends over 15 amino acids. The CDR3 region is CASSPGTSGDNEQFF. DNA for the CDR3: TGTGCCAGCAGCCCCGGGACTAGCGGTGACAATGAGCAGTTCTTC.

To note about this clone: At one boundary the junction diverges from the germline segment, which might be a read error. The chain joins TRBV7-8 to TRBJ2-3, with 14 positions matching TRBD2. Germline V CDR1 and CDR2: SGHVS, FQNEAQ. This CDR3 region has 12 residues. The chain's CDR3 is CASSLMTSGGDF. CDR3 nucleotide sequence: TGTGCCAGCAGCTTAATGACTAGCGGGGGGGATTTT.

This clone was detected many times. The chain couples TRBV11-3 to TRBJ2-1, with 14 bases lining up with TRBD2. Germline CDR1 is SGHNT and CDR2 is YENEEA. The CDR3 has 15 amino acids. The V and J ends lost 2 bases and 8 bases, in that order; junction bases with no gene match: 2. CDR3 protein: CASSLRGLAGDEQFF. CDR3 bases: TGTGCCAGCAGCTTAAGGGGACTAGCGGGGGATGAGCAGTTCTTC.

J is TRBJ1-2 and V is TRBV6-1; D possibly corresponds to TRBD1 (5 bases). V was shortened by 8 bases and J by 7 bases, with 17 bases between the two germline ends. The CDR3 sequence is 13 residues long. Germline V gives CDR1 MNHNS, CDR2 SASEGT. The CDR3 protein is CASAKQGGIGYTF. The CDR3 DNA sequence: TGTGCCAGCGCTAAGCAGGGAGGAATTGGCTACACCTTC.

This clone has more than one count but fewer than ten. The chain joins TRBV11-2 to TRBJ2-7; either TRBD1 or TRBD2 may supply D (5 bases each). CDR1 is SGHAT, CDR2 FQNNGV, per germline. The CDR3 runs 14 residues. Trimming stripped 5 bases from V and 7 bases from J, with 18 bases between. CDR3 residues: CASSLNKGWGEQYV. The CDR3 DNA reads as TGTGCCAGCAGCCTAAATAAGGGTTGGGGGGAGCAGTACGTC.